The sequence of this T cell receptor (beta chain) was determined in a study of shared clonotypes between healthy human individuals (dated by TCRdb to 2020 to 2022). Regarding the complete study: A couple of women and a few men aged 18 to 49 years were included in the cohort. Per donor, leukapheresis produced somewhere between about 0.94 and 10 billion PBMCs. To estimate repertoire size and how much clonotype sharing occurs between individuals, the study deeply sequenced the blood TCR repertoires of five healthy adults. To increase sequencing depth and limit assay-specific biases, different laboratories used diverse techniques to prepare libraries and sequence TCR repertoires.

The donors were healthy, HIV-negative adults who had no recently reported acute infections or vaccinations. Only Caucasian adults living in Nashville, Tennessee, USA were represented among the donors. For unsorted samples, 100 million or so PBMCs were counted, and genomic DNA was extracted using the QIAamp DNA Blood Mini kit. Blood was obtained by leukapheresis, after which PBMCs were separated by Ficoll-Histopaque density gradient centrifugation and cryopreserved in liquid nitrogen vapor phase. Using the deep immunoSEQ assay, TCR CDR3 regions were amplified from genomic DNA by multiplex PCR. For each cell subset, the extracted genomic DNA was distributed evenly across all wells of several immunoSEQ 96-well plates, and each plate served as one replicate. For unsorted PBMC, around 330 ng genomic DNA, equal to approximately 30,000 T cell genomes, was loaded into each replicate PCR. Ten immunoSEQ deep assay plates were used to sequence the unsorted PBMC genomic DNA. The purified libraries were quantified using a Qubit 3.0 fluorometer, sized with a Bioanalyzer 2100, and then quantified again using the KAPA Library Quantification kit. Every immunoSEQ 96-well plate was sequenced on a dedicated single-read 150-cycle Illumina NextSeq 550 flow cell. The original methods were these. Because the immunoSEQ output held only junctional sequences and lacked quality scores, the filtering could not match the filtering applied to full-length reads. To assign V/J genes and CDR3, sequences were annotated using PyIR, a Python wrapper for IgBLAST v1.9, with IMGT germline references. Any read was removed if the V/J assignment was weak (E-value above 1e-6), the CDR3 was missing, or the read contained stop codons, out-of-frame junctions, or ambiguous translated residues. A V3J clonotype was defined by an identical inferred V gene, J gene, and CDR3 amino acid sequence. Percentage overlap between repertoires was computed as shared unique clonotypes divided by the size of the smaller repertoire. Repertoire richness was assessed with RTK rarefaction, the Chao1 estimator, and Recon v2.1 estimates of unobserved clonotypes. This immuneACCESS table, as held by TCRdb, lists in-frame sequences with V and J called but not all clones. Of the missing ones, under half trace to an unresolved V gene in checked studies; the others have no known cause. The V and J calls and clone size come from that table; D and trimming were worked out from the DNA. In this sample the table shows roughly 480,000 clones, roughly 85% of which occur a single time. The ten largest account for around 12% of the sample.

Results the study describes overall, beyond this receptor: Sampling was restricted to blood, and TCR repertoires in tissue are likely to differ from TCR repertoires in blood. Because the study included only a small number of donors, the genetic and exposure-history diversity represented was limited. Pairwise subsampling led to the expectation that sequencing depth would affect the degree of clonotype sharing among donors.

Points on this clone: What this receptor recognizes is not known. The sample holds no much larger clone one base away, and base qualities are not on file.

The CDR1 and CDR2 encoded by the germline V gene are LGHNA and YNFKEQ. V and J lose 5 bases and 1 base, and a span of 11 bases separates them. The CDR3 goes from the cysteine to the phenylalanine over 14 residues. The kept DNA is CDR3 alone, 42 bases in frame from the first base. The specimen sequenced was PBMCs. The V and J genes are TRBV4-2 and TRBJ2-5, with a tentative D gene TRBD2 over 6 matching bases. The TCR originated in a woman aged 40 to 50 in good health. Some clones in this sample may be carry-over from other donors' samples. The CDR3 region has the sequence CASSTGLPQETQYF. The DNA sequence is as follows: TGTGCCAGCAGCACCGGACTACCCCAAGAGACCCAGTACTTC.